This passage covers 6 T cell receptor beta chains from one sample sequenced in a study of regulatory T cells in long-lasting Graves disease. Time point indicated: newly diagnosed GD, antithyroid drugs for less than 3 months. RNA extracted from PBMCs served as the sequencing template. Through Arm-PCR of CDR3 regions and iRepertoire HTBI primers, TCR beta libraries were built. TCRdb reanalysed the multiplex PCR reads using MiXCR and keeps one entry per CDR3 protein. The sample lists around 400,000 distinct CDR3 sequences, 15% to 17% occurring once. The sample consisted of peripheral blood mononuclear cells (PBMCs), taken at new diagnosis, from a patient treated with antithyroid drugs. The receptors shown here come from a female donor with Graves disease.

This clonotype was seen ten or more times. V and J are TRBV19 and TRBJ2-2; possible D gene TRBD1, 5 bases. The CDR3 totals 15 residues. Trimming pared 0 bases from V and 1 base from J, leaving 6 bases between. In germline, CDR1 is LNHDA, CDR2 SQIVND (reference sequence). CDR3 protein: CASSIDDRNTGELFF. In DNA, the CDR3 is TGTGCCAGTAGTATAGATGACAGGAACACCGGGGAGCTGTTTTTT. Together with reference TRBV19 and TRBJ2-2, the CDR3 gives the full variable domain: DGGITQSPKYLFRKEGQNVTLSCEQNLNHDAMYWYRQDPGQGLRLIYYSQIVNDFQKGDIAEGYSVSREKKESFPLTVTSAQKNPTAFYLCASSIDDRNTGELFFGEGSRLTVL.

This clonotype was detected a few times. The chain carries TRBV19 and TRBJ1-1; possibly TRBD1 for D (5 bases). Germline V CDR1 and CDR2: LNHDA, SQIVND (reference sequence). Trimming removed 3 bases at V and 4 bases at J, with 15 bases between. The CDR3 is 15 residues long. CDR3 DNA sequence: TGTGCCAGTAGTATGGGGCAGGGCTTAGCCACTGAAGCTTTCTTT. Residues: CASSMGQGLATEAFF. Filled out from reference TRBV19 and TRBJ1-1, the complete variable domain reads DGGITQSPKYLFRKEGQNVTLSCEQNLNHDAMYWYRQDPGQGLRLIYYSQIVNDFQKGDIAEGYSVSREKKESFPLTVTSAQKNPTAFYLCASSMGQGLATEAFFGQGTRLTVV.

This clonotype was seen ten or more times. The chain combines TRBV12-5 with TRBJ1-5; D gene uncertain. Germline V gene sequence: CDR1 LGHNT, CDR2 FRNRAP. V lost 8 bases, J lost 1 base, and 12 bases lay in between. The CDR3 totals 14 residues. CDR3 sequence reads: CASRLYGSNQPQHF. CDR3 DNA: TGTGCTAGTAGACTCTACGGCAGCAATCAGCCCCAGCATTTT.

The chain recombines TRBV19 with TRBJ1-2; D is possibly TRBD1 (5 bases). This CDR3 comprises 13 residues. V was cut by 4 bases and J by 8 bases, with 14 bases left in between. Germline loops: CDR1 LNHDA, CDR2 SQIVND (reference sequence). CDR3 amino acids: CASSTYSGQGYTF. The CDR3, as DNA: TGTGCCAGTAGTACCTATTCCGGACAAGGCTACACCTTC.

The table lists this clonotype with many counts. The rearrangement joins TRBV7-6 to TRBJ2-3, with D tentatively TRBD1 (5 bases). CDR1 is SGHVS, CDR2 FNYEAQ, per germline. V lost 5 bases and J lost 4, with 19 bases in between. The CDR3 has 16 residues. The CDR3 nucleotides are TGTGCCAGCAGCGGGGCTTGGACAACAGTAGCAGATACGCAGTATTTT. This gives the protein CASSGAWTTVADTQYF.

There are many counts of this clonotype. This rearrangement joins TRBV6-2 or TRBV6-3 to TRBJ2-3; weak D call: TRBD1 (6 bases). CDR1 is MNHEY, CDR2 SVGEGT, per germline. The CDR3 loop spans 15 amino acids. V dropped 4 bases and J dropped 2 bases, with 13 bases sitting between them. In DNA form, the CDR3 reads TGTGCCAGCAGTTTGGCGGCAGGGGACACAGATACGCAGTATTTT. Amino acids: CASSLAAGDTDTQYF.